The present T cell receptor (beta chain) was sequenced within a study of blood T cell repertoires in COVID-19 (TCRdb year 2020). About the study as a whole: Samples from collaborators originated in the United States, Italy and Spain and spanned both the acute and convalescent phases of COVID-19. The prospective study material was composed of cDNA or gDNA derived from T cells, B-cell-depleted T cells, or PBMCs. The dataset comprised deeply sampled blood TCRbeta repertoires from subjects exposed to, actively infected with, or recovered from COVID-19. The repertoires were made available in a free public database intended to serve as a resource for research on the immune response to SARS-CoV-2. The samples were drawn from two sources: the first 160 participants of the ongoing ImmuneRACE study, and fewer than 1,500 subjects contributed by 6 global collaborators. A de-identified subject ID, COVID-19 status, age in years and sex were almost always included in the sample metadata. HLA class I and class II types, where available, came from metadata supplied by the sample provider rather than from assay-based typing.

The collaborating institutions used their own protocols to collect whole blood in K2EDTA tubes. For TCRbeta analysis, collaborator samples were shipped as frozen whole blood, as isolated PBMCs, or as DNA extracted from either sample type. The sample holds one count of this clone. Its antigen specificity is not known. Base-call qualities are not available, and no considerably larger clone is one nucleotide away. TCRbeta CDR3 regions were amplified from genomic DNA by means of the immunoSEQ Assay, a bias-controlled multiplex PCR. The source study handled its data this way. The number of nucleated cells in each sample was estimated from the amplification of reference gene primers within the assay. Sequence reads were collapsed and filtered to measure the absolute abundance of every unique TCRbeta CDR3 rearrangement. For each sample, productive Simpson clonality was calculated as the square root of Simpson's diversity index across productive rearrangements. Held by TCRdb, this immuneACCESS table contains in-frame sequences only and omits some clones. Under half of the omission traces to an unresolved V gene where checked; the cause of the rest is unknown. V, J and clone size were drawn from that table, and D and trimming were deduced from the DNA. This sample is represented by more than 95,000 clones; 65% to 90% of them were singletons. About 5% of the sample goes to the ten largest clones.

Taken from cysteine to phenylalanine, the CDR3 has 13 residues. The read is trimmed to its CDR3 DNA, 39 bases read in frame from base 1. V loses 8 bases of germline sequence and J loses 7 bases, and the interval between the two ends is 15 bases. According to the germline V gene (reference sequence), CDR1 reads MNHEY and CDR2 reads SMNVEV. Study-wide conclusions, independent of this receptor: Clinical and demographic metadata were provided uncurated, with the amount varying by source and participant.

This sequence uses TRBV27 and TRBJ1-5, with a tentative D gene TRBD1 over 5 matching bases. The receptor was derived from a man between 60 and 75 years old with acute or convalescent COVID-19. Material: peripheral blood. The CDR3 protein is CASGLGGGQPQHF. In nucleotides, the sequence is TGTGCCAGCGGATTGGGGGGAGGGCAGCCCCAGCATTTT.